Each of the 20 T cell receptor beta chains below was sequenced from the same sample in a study of blood T cell repertoires in COVID-19. TCRdb keeps only in-frame clones here, not all; method: immunoSEQ multiplex PCR. The sample carries around 100,000 clones, 80% to 95% recorded once. The sample taken for sequencing was peripheral blood. These receptors were collected from a man in his 70s with acute or convalescent COVID-19.

This clone came up a few times. The chain joins TRBV12-3 or TRBV12-4 to TRBJ2-7, with D perhaps TRBD1 (5 bases). The CDR3 runs 13 residues. V lost 9 bases, J lost 0 bases, and 12 bases lay in between. DNA for the CDR3: TGTGCCAGTCAAGGGGCCCTCTCCTACGAGCAGTACTTC. Its protein is CASQGALSYEQYF.

The chain couples TRBV5-1 to TRBJ2-5; 7 nucleotides align to TRBD2. Losses at the gene ends were 7 bases for V and 1 base for J; bases not matched to a gene: 7. Germline V gene sequence: CDR1 SGHRS, CDR2 YFSETQ. The CDR3 has 14 amino acids. Here the CDR3 DNA reads TGCGCCAGCGCCTTTGGGGGGGGCCAAGAGACCCAGTACTTC. It specifies CASAFGGGQETQYF.

This chain links TRBV30 with TRBJ1-1, with D maybe TRBD1 (5 bases). The germline V gene has CDR1 GTSNPN and CDR2 SVGIG (reference sequence). The ends were cut back, 0 bases at V and 10 bases at J, with 12 bases in the middle. There are 12 residues in the CDR3. The CDR3 DNA is TGTGCCTGGAGTGTACGACGGACAACAGCTTTCTTT. Amino acid sequence: CAWSVRRTTAFF.

J is TRBJ2-5 and V is TRBV2; TRBD2 matches 14 bases. The J segment lost 5 bases and the V segment lost 9 bases, leaving 14 bases of the junction unmatched. CDR1 and CDR2 from the germline V gene are SNHLY and FYNNEI. The CDR3 spans 17 residues. CDR3 residues: CARTPGLAGARGETQYF. In nucleotides, the CDR3 is TGTGCCAGGACCCCGGGACTAGCGGGGGCCCGAGGGGAGACCCAGTACTTC.

V is TRBV11-3 and J is TRBJ2-1; TRBD2 agrees at 12 bases. The CDR3 contains 15 residues. Germline V lookup: CDR1 SGHNT, CDR2 YENEEA. Trimming at V came to 5 bases and at J to 6 bases, leaving 5 bases not matched to a gene. CDR3 nucleotides: TGTGCCAGCAGCACTAGACTAGCGGGAGTCAATGAGCAGTTCTTC. This gives the protein CASSTRLAGVNEQFF.

This chain's CDR3 is CASSRGTGVSYNEQFF. The CDR3 nucleotides read TGTGCCAGCTCACGCGGGACAGGGGTTTCCTACAATGAGCAGTTCTTC. The chain combines TRBV18 with TRBJ2-1, with 10 bases lining up with TRBD1. The germline gives CDR1 KGHSH, CDR2 LQKENI. The CDR3 has 16 residues. Germline trimming cut 4 bases from V and 1 base from J; bases unmatched to any gene: 4.

This rearrangement joins TRBV10-3 to TRBJ2-1; D perhaps matches TRBD2 (6 bases). The V and J ends lost 8 bases and 0 bases respectively, with 41 bases between them. CDR1 is ENHRY and CDR2 is SYGVKD in the germline V gene. This CDR3 contains 24 residues. In DNA, the CDR3 is TGTGCCATCTACCATAGGTACACAGGAGTTTCGCGGCTGAGACGGGGGTCCTCCTACAATGAGCAGTTCTTC. This sequence encodes CAIYHRYTGVSRLRRGSSYNEQFF.

The genes are TRBV7-2 and TRBJ2-1; 9 nucleotides match TRBD2. This CDR3 is 16 amino acids long. Trimming took 2 bases from V and 8 from J; bases not matched to a gene: 10. Germline lookup yields CDR1 SGHTA and CDR2 FQGNSA. The CDR3: CASSLSLAGPWDEQFF. CDR3 DNA: TGTGCCAGCAGCTTATCCCTAGCGGGGCCTTGGGATGAGCAGTTCTTC.

V usage is TRBV30 and J usage is TRBJ1-3; TRBD1 aligns across 9 bases. V lost 8 bases and J lost 3; bases outside the gene matches: 11. CDR3 length: 15 amino acids. Germline-derived CDR1 and CDR2 are GTSNPN and SVGIG (reference sequence). CDR3 protein: CATSPGQGRGNTIYF. In DNA form, the CDR3 reads TGTGCCACCTCTCCGGGACAGGGCCGTGGAAACACCATATATTTT.

The chain couples TRBV11-2 to TRBJ2-2; D remains ambiguous. Trimming cost V 4 bases and J 4 bases, with 7 bases left between them. There are 13 residues in the CDR3. CDR1 and CDR2 (germline): SGHAT, FQNNGV. In DNA form, the CDR3 reads TGTGCCAGCAGCTCCCGGAGCACCGGGGAGCTGTTTTTT. Protein: CASSSRSTGELFF.

The rearrangement joins TRBV3-1 (or the pseudogene TRBV3-2) to TRBJ2-2; 12 bases are a match to TRBD1. This CDR3 spans 15 amino acids. Per the germline V gene, CDR1 is LGHDT and CDR2 is YNNKEL (reference sequence). Trimming at V came to 5 bases and at J to 8 bases, leaving 6 bases not matched to a gene. The CDR3: CASSSGTGGTGELFF. The CDR3 nucleotides are TGTGCCAGCAGCTCCGGGACAGGGGGCACGGGGGAGCTGTTTTTT.

V gene TRBV4-1 combines with J gene TRBJ2-3, with 9 bases identical to TRBD2. The CDR3 covers 15 residues. CDR1 MGHRA and CDR2 YSYEKL come from the germline V gene. V was clipped by 4 bases and J by 1 base; unmatched bases: 3. The CDR3 reads CASSPRLAGTDTQYF. DNA for the CDR3: TGCGCCAGCAGCCCCCGACTAGCGGGCACAGATACGCAGTATTTT.

This clone was counted a single time. V and J are TRBV13 and TRBJ2-7, with TRBD1 identical over 11 bases. Germline assignment: CDR1 PRHDT and CDR2 FYEKMQ (reference sequence). Germline trimming cut 4 bases from V and 3 bases from J; bases unmatched to any gene: 2. The CDR3 sequence is 14 residues long. The CDR3 sequence: CASSYGTGGYEQYF. CDR3 in DNA: TGTGCCAGCAGCTACGGGACAGGGGGCTACGAGCAGTACTTC.

The chain has TRBV5-1 and TRBJ2-5; no clear D. V was clipped by 1 base and J by 5 bases, with 12 bases between them. The CDR3 extends over 14 amino acids. Germline CDR1 is SGHRS and CDR2 is YFSETQ. Here the CDR3 reads CASSLYADQETQYF. The DNA of the CDR3 is TGCGCCAGCAGCTTGTATGCCGATCAGGAGACCCAGTACTTC.

The genes are TRBV6-5 and TRBJ1-1; D is uncertain. V was cut by 0 bases and J by 5 bases, with 7 bases left in between. CDR1 MNHEY and CDR2 SVGAGI come from the germline V gene. This CDR3 contains 13 residues. This CDR3 is CASSYSSATEAFF. CDR3 DNA: TGTGCCAGCAGTTACTCGTCAGCGACTGAAGCTTTCTTT.

The chain joins TRBV7-8 to TRBJ1-6; D gene uncertain. Germline CDR1 and CDR2: SGHVS and FQNEAQ. V dropped 1 base and J dropped 8 bases, with 6 bases sitting between them. The CDR3 runs 13 residues. The CDR3 DNA reads TGTGCCAGCAGCTTAGGTCAGGATTCACCCCTCCACTTT. Translation gives CASSLGQDSPLHF.

CDR3 sequence: CASSLDRPLPKETF. In DNA form, the CDR3 reads TGTGCCAGCAGCCTCGACAGGCCCTTGCCTAAGGAAACCTTC. This chain uses TRBV11-3 with TRBJ1-2; TRBD1 might be the D (6 bases). Trimming pared 5 bases from V and 14 bases from J, leaving 24 bases between. CDR3 length equals 14 residues. Germline CDR1 SGHNT, CDR2 YENEEA.

J is TRBJ2-3 and V is TRBV10-3, with TRBD2 matching over 14 bases. V was clipped by 4 bases and J by 2 bases; unmatched bases: 8. There are 18 residues in the CDR3. CDR1 and CDR2 from the germline V gene are ENHRY and SYGVKD. CDR3 in DNA: TGTGCCATCAGTGGATACGGACTAGCGGGAGGACTCACAGATACGCAGTATTTT. Protein sequence: CAISGYGLAGGLTDTQYF.

The genes are TRBV19 and TRBJ1-6, with 8 bases aligning to TRBD1. Germline V gene lookup returns CDR1 LNHDA and CDR2 SQIVND (reference sequence). V gave up 5 bases and J gave up 10 bases; unmatched junction bases: 10. This CDR3 contains 15 residues. The CDR3 spells CASSSRTGKGSPLHF. The CDR3 DNA reads TGTGCCAGTAGTTCAAGGACAGGGAAGGGGTCACCCCTCCACTTT. The variable domain in full, with the rest retrieved from reference TRBV19 and TRBJ1-6, is DGGITQSPKYLFRKEGQNVTLSCEQNLNHDAMYWYRQDPGQGLRLIYYSQIVNDFQKGDIAEGYSVSREKKESFPLTVTSAQKNPTAFYLCASSSRTGKGSPLHFGNGTRLTVT.

V and J are TRBV19 and TRBJ1-5; 8 bases are a match to TRBD1. The CDR3 runs 16 residues. Germline CDR1 is LNHDA and CDR2 is SQIVND (reference sequence). The J segment lost 0 bases and the V segment lost 6 bases, leaving 7 bases of the junction unmatched. This CDR3 is CASRRRDRYSNQPQHF. The CDR3 region has the DNA TGTGCCAGTAGACGCCGGGACAGGTATAGCAATCAGCCCCAGCATTTT.